The rows below give T cell receptor beta chains drawn from one sample of a study of ipilimumab plus nivolumab after autologous stem cell transplantation. Produced via immunoSEQ multiplex PCR; TCRdb's table is partial and in-frame only. There are some 19,000 clones in the sample; around 85% occur only once, and over 5.5% lies in the top ten. The sample here was PBMCs, taken in a trial of ipilimumab plus nivolumab as post-transplant consolidation. The origin of the receptors is a male donor with diffuse large B-cell lymphoma. Both conserved end residues are part of each CDR3. D genes are given only for firm matches. Size values are once, few and many counts, or a class for expanded clones, and some rows have none.

V gene,clone size,D gene,CDR3 length,J gene,CDR3 protein,CDR3 DNA
TRBV18,-,-,14,TRBJ1-2,CASSPPRRGDGYTF,TGTGCCAGCTCACCACCGCGTAGGGGTGACGGCTACACCTTC
TRBV5-5,-,TRBD1,15,TRBJ1-6,CASSLPQGAGSPLHF,TGTGCCAGCAGCTTGCCCCAGGGGGCGGGCTCACCCCTCCACTTT
TRBV5-1,-,-,15,TRBJ2-1,CASSPDGGRYNEQFF,TGCGCCAGCAGCCCGGACGGGGGGCGCTACAATGAGCAGTTCTTC
TRBV5-5,-,TRBD1,15,TRBJ1-2,CASSRATDRDYGYTF,TGTGCCAGCAGCCGAGCCACAGACAGGGACTATGGCTACACCTTC
TRBV19,-,TRBD1,13,TRBJ1-2,CASSADRGYGYTF,TGTGCCAGTAGTGCGGACAGGGGGTATGGCTACACCTTC
TRBV6-5,-,-,13,TRBJ1-2,CASSMDLNRGYTF,TGTGCCAGCAGTATGGACCTGAACCGTGGCTACACCTTC
TRBV25-1,medium-sized,TRBD1,15,TRBJ1-2,CASSAPGQALYGYTF,TGTGCCAGCAGTGCTCCGGGACAGGCTTTATATGGCTACACCTTC
TRBV19,few,-,14,TRBJ2-3,CASSTSGSTDTQYF,TGTGCCAGTAGTACCAGCGGGAGCACAGATACGCAGTATTTT
TRBV19,-,-,15,TRBJ2-3,CASSIGGGSGDTQYF,TGTGCCAGTAGTATTGGTGGGGGGTCAGGAGATACGCAGTATTTT
TRBV4-3,few,-,17,TRBJ1-2,CASSQHRTASINYGYTF,TGCGCCAGCAGCCAACATAGGACAGCTAGCATCAACTATGGCTACACCTTC
TRBV14,-,-,17,TRBJ2-2,CASSQEELPGTGGELFF,TGTGCCAGCAGCCAAGAGGAACTTCCCGGGACTGGCGGGGAGCTGTTTTTT
TRBV4-3,-,TRBD2,20,TRBJ2-3,CASSQDHQRGGFHSTDTQYF,TGCGCCAGCAGCCAAGATCATCAGCGGGGGGGCTTCCATAGCACAGATACGCAGTATTTT
TRBV4-2,-,TRBD2,16,TRBJ2-7,CASSQTSGGASYEQYF,TGTGCCAGCAGCCAAACTAGCGGGGGGGCCTCCTACGAGCAGTACTTC
TRBV6-6,-,-,11,TRBJ2-1,CASSYRDEQFF,TGTGCCAGCAGTTACCGGGATGAGCAGTTCTTC
TRBV18,once,-,13,TRBJ1-1,CASSPQENTEAFF,TGTGCCAGCTCACCTCAGGAGAACACTGAAGCTTTCTTT
TRBV15,-,-,14,TRBJ1-5,CATSSWGQGQPQHF,TGTGCCACCAGCAGCTGGGGGCAGGGTCAGCCCCAGCATTTT
TRBV5-1,-,TRBD2,16,TRBJ2-1,CASSLPQTSGYNEQFF,TGCGCCAGCAGCTTGCCCCAGACTAGCGGGTACAATGAGCAGTTCTTC
TRBV7-6,-,TRBD2,16,TRBJ2-3,CASSLVSSGGLDTQYF,TGTGCCAGCAGCTTAGTGTCTAGCGGGGGGTTAGATACGCAGTATTTT
TRBV27,-,TRBD2,20,TRBJ2-1,CASSLSGWLAGGLGDNEQFF,TGTGCCAGCAGTTTATCGGGGTGGCTAGCGGGGGGGCTAGGCGACAATGAGCAGTTCTTC
TRBV19,-,TRBD1,14,TRBJ2-7,CASSARQGTYEQYF,TGTGCCAGTAGTGCGCGACAGGGGACCTACGAGCAGTACTTC
TRBV30,-,TRBD1,14,TRBJ1-1,CAWNTGTDQVWAFF,TGTGCCTGGAATACCGGGACAGATCAAGTGTGGGCTTTCTTT
TRBV29-1,-,-,12,TRBJ2-7,CSVKGSSYEQYF,TGCAGCGTGAAGGGGAGCTCCTACGAGCAGTACTTC
TRBV10-1,few,-,16,TRBJ2-5,CASSESGAGVEETQYF,TGCGCCAGCAGTGAGTCGGGGGCAGGGGTCGAAGAGACCCAGTACTTC
TRBV9,once,TRBD1,17,TRBJ2-3,CASSEAGGFRSTDTQYF,TGTGCCAGCAGCGAAGCAGGGGGCTTTCGAAGCACAGATACGCAGTATTTT
TRBV4-3,few,-,15,TRBJ1-2,CASSQGVPSNYGYTF,TGCGCCAGCAGCCAAGGGGTCCCAAGTAACTATGGCTACACCTTC
TRBV25-1,-,-,17,TRBJ1-3,CASSEWGSSGAGNTIYF,TGTGCCAGCAGTGAATGGGGTAGCTCAGGGGCTGGAAACACCATATATTTT
TRBV4-3,-,-,14,TRBJ2-2,CASSQDTRAGELFF,TGCGCCAGCAGCCAAGATACCCGGGCCGGGGAGCTGTTTTTT
TRBV1,-,-,15,TRBJ2-5,CTSSQDDYLQETQYF,TGCACCAGCAGCCAAGATGACTATTTACAAGAGACCCAGTACTTC
TRBV18,-,TRBD2,16,TRBJ2-1,CASSPQRSSGGNEQFF,TGTGCCAGCTCACCACAAAGGTCTAGCGGGGGAAATGAGCAGTTCTTC
TRBV9,-,TRBD1,20,TRBJ1-2,CASSRTRTGGSYNLNYGYTF,TGTGCCAGCAGCCGAACACGTACAGGGGGATCATACAACCTTAACTATGGCTACACCTTC
TRBV19,few,-,14,TRBJ2-2,CASSIGGSAGELFF,TGTGCCAGTAGTATAGGGGGCTCGGCCGGGGAGCTGTTTTTT
TRBV7-9,-,TRBD1,14,TRBJ1-6,CASSSGQGSSPLHF,TGTGCCAGCAGCTCAGGACAGGGAAGTTCACCCCTCCACTTT
TRBV7-9,-,TRBD1,14,TRBJ1-1,CASSSGTGALEAFF,TGTGCCAGCAGCTCAGGGACAGGGGCTCTCGAAGCTTTCTTT
TRBV19,-,-,15,TRBJ2-2,CASRRGSANTGELFF,TGTGCCAGTCGGAGGGGCAGCGCGAACACCGGGGAGCTGTTTTTT
TRBV7-2,-,-,13,TRBJ2-1,CASSSNGYNEQFF,TGTGCCAGCAGCTCTAATGGCTACAATGAGCAGTTCTTC
TRBV5-4,large,-,13,TRBJ2-7,CASSLDAAYEQYF,TGTGCCAGCAGCTTGGATGCGGCCTACGAGCAGTACTTC
TRBV4-1,-,TRBD1,16,TRBJ1-4,CASSPGQGATNEKLFF,TGCGCCAGCAGTCCCGGACAGGGCGCAACTAATGAAAAACTGTTTTTT
TRBV7-2,once,-,13,TRBJ2-5,CASSSDWAETQYF,TGTGCCAGCAGCTCCGACTGGGCGGAGACCCAGTACTTC
TRBV5-1,-,TRBD1,14,TRBJ1-1,CASSWGQGNIEAFF,TGCGCCAGCAGCTGGGGACAGGGGAATATTGAAGCTTTCTTT
TRBV5-1,-,-,14,TRBJ2-7,CASSSRDGQYEQYF,TGCGCCAGCAGCTCCCGGGACGGCCAATACGAGCAGTACTTC
TRBV6-1,-,-,15,TRBJ1-5,CASGGQGNSNQPQHF,TGTGCCAGCGGGGGGCAGGGGAATAGCAATCAGCCCCAGCATTTT
TRBV12-5,-,-,15,TRBJ2-2,CASGFLSRGQGELFF,TGTGCTAGTGGTTTCTTGTCACGGGGGCAAGGGGAGCTGTTTTTT
TRBV5-5,-,TRBD1,15,TRBJ1-1,CASSPWTGLNTEAFF,TGTGCCAGCAGCCCCTGGACAGGTCTGAACACTGAAGCTTTCTTT